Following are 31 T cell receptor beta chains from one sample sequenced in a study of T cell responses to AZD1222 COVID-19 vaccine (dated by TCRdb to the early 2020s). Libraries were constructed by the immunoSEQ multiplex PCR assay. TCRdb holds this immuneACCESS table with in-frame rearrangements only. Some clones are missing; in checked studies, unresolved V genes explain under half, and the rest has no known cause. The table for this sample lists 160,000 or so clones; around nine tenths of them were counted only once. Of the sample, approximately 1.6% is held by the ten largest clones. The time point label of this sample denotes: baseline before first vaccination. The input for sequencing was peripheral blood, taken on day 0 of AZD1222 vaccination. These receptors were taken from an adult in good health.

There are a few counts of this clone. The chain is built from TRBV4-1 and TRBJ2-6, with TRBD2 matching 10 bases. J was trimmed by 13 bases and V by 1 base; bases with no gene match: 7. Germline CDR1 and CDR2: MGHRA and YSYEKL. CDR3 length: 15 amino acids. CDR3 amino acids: CASSQGLAGRGVLTF. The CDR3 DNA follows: TGCGCCAGCAGCCAAGGACTAGCGGGCCGAGGGGTCCTGACTTTC.

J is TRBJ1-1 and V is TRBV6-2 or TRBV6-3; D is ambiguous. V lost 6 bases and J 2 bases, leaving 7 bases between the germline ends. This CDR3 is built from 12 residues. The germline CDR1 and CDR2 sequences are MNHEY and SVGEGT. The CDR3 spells CASSMLNTEAFF. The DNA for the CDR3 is TGTGCCAGCAGCATGTTAAACACTGAAGCTTTCTTT.

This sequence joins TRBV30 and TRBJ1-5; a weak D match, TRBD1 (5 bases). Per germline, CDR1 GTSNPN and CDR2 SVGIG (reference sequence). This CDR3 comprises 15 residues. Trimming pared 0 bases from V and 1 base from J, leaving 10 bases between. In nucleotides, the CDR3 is TGTGCCTGGAGTGTAGCTCAGGGAAGCAATCAGCCCCAGCATTTT. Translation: CAWSVAQGSNQPQHF.

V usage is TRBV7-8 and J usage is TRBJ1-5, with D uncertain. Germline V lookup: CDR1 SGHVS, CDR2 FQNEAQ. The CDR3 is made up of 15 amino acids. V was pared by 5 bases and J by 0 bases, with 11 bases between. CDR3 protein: CASSRRSNSNQPQHF. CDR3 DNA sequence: TGTGCCAGCAGCCGCAGAAGCAATAGCAATCAGCCCCAGCATTTT.

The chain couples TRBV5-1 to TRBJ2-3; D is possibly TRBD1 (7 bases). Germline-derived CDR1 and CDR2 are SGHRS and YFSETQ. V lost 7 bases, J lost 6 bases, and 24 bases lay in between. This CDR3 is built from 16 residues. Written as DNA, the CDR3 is TGCGCCAGCGCCCTGGACAGGCCTGGTGGGAGGGATACGCAGTATTTT. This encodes CASALDRPGGRDTQYF. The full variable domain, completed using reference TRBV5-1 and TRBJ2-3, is KAGVTQTPRYLIKTRGQQVTLSCSPISGHRSVSWYQQTPGQGLQFLFEYFSETQRNKGNFPGRFSGRQFSNSRSEMNVSTLELGDSALYLCASALDRPGGRDTQYFGPGTRLTVL.

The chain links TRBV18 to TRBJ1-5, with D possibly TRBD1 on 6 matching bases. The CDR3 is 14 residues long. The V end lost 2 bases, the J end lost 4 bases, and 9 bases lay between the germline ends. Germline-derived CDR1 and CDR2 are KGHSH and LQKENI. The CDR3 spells CASSPGRGNQPQHF. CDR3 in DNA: TGTGCCAGCTCACCAGGCAGGGGAAATCAGCCCCAGCATTTT. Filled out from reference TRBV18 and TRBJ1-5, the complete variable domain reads NAGVMQNPRHLVRRRGQEARLRCSPMKGHSHVYWYRQLPEEGLKFMVYLQKENIIDESGMPKERFSAEFPKEGPSILRIQQVVRGDSAAYFCASSPGRGNQPQHFGDGTRLSIL.

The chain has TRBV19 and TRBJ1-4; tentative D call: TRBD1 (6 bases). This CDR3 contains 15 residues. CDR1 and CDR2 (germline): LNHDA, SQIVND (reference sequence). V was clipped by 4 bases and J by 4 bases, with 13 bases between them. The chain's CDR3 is CASSKGDRINEKLFF. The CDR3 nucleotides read TGTGCCAGTAGTAAGGGAGACAGGATTAATGAAAAACTGTTTTTT. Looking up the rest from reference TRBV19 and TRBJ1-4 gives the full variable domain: DGGITQSPKYLFRKEGQNVTLSCEQNLNHDAMYWYRQDPGQGLRLIYYSQIVNDFQKGDIAEGYSVSREKKESFPLTVTSAQKNPTAFYLCASSKGDRINEKLFFGSGTQLSVL.

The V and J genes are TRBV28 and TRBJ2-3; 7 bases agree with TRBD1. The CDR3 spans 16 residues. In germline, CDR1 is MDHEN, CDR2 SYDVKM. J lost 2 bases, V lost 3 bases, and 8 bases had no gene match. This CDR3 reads CASSFRGPRTTDTQYF. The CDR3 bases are TGTGCCAGCAGTTTTAGGGGGCCTCGGACCACAGATACGCAGTATTTT.

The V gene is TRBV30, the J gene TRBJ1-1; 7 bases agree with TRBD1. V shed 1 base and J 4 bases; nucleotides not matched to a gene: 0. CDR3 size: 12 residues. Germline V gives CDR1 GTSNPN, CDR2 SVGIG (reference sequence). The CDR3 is CAWSAGGTEAFF. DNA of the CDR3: TGTGCCTGGAGTGCAGGGGGCACTGAAGCTTTCTTT.

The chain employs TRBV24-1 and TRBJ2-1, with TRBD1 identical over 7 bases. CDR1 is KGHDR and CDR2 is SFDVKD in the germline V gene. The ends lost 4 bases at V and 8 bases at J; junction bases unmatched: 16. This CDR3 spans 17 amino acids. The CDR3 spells CATSDPGRDSALDEQFF. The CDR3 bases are TGTGCCACCAGTGACCCCGGTCGGGACAGCGCCTTGGATGAGCAGTTCTTC.

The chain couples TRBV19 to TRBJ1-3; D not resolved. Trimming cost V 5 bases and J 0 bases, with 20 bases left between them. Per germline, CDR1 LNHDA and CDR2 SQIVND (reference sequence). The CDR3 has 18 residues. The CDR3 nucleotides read TGTGCCAGTAGTCTACGACCCGGGCAGTCTTTCTCTGGAAACACCATATATTTT. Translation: CASSLRPGQSFSGNTIYF.

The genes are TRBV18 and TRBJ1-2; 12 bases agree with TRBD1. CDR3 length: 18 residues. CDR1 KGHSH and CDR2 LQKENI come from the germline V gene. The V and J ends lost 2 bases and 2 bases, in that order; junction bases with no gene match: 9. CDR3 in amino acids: CASSPAGTGGQPNYGYTF. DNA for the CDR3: TGTGCCAGCTCACCAGCGGGGACAGGGGGCCAACCAAACTATGGCTACACCTTC.

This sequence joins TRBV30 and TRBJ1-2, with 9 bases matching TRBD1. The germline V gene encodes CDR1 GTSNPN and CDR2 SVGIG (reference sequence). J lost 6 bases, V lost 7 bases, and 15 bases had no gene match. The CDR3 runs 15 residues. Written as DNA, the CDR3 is TGTGCCTCGAGAAACCCGGGACAGGGATTGAATGGCTACACCTTC. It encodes CASRNPGQGLNGYTF. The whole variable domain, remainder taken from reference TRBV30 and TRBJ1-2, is SQTIHQWPATLVQPVGSPLSLECTVEGTSNPNLYWYRQAAGRGLQLLFYSVGIGQISSEVPQNLSASRPQDRQFILSSKKLLLSDSGFYLCASRNPGQGLNGYTFGSGTRLTVV.

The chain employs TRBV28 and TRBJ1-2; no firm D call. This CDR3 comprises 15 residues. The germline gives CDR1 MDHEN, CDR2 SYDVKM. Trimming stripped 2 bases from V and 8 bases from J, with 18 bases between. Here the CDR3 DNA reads TGTGCCAGCAGTTTAGCGAGTACAAGGATTAGGGGCTACACCTTC. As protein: CASSLASTRIRGYTF.

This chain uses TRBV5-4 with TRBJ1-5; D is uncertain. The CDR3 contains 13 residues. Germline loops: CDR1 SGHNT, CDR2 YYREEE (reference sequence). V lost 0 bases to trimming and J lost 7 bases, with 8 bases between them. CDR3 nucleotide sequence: TGTGCCAGCAGCTTGGCCGGTGGACAGCCCCAGCATTTT. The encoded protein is CASSLAGGQPQHF.

The CDR3 sequence is CASSPRQGTGELFF. The DNA for the CDR3 is TGCGCCAGCAGCCCTCGACAGGGGACCGGGGAGCTGTTTTTT. The chain carries TRBV5-1 and TRBJ2-2, with 8 nucleotides matching TRBD1. Germline V gives CDR1 SGHRS, CDR2 YFSETQ. CDR3 length equals 14 residues. The V segment lost 4 bases and the J segment 5 bases; nucleotides outside the gene matches: 4.

This chain's CDR3 is CASSLVGSDRGYTF. The CDR3 DNA follows: TGCGCCAGCAGCTTGGTCGGGTCAGATAGGGGCTACACCTTC. The chain uses TRBV5-1 and TRBJ1-2, with unresolved D. The V end lost 0 bases, the J end lost 8 bases, and 14 bases lay between the germline ends. Germline CDR1 is SGHRS and CDR2 is YFSETQ. This CDR3 contains 14 residues.

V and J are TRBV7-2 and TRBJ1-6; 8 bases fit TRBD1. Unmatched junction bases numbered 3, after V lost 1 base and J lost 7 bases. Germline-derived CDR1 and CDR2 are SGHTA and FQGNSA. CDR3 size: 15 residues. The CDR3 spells CASSLGQGWNSPLHF. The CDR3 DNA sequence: TGTGCCAGCAGCTTAGGACAGGGGTGGAATTCACCCCTCCACTTT.

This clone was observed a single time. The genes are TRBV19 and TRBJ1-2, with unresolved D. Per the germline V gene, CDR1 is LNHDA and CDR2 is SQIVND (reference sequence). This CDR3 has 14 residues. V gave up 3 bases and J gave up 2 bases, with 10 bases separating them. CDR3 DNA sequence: TGTGCCAGTAGTATCAGTCAGGCGAACTATGGCTACACCTTC. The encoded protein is CASSISQANYGYTF. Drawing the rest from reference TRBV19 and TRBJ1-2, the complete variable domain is DGGITQSPKYLFRKEGQNVTLSCEQNLNHDAMYWYRQDPGQGLRLIYYSQIVNDFQKGDIAEGYSVSREKKESFPLTVTSAQKNPTAFYLCASSISQANYGYTFGSGTRLTVV.

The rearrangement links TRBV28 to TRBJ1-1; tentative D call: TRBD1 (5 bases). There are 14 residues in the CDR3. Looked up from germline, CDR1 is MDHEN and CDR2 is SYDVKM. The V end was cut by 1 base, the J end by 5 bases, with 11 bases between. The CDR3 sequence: CASSLFGARTEAFF. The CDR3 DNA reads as TGTGCCAGCAGTTTATTCGGGGCCAGGACTGAAGCTTTCTTT.

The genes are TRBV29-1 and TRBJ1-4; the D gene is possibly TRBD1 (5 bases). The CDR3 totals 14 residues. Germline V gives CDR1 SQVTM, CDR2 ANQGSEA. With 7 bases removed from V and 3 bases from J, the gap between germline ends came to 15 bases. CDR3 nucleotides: TGCAGCGCCGGCGGGGGTTCGGCTAATGAAAAACTGTTTTTT. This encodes CSAGGGSANEKLFF.

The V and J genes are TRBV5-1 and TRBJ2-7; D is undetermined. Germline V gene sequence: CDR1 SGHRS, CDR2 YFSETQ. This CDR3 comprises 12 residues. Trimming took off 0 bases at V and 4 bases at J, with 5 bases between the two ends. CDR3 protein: CASSLDQYEQYF. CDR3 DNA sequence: TGCGCCAGCAGCTTGGATCAGTACGAGCAGTACTTC.

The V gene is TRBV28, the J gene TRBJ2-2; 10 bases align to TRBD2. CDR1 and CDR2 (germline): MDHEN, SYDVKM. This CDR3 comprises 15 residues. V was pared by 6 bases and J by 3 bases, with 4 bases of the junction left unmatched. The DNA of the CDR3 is TGTGCCAGCAGCCTCCTAGCGGGAGACACCGGGGAGCTGTTTTTT. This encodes CASSLLAGDTGELFF.

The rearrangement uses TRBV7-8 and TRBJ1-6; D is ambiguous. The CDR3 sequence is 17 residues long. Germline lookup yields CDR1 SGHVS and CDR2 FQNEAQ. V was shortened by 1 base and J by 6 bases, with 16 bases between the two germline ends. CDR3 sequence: CASSLEGTPRANSPLHF. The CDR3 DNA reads TGTGCCAGCAGCTTAGAAGGCACCCCGAGGGCTAATTCACCCCTCCACTTT.

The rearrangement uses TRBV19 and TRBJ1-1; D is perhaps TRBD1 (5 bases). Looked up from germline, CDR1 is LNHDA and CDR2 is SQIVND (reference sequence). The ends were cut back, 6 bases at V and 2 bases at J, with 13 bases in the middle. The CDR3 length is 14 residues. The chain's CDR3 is CASRSRALNTEAFF. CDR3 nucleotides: TGTGCCAGTAGGAGCAGGGCCCTAAACACTGAAGCTTTCTTT.

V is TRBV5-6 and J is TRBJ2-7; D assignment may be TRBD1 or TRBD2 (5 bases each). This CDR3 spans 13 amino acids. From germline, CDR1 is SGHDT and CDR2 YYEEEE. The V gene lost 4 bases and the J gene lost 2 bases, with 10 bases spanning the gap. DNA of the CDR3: TGTGCCAGCAGCCGGGACGTAGCCTACGAGCAGTACTTC. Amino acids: CASSRDVAYEQYF. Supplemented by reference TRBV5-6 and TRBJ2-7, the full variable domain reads DAGVTQSPTHLIKTRGQQVTLRCSPKSGHDTVSWYQQALGQGPQFIFQYYEEEERQRGNFPDRFSGHQFPNYSSELNVNALLLGDSALYLCASSRDVAYEQYFGPGTRLTVT.

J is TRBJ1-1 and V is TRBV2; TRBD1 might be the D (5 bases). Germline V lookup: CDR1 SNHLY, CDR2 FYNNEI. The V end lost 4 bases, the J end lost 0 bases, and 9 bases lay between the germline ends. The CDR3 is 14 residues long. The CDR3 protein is CASSGRQLNTEAFF. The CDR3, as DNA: TGTGCCAGCAGTGGGAGACAGCTGAACACTGAAGCTTTCTTT.

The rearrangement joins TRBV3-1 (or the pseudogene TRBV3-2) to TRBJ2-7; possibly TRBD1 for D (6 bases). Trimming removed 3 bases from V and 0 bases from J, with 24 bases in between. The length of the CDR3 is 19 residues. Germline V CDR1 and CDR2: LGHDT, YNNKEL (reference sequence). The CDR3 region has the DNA TGTGCCAGCAGCCACAGGGGCCCCATACTAGTGTGGTCCTCCTACGAGCAGTACTTC. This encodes CASSHRGPILVWSSYEQYF.

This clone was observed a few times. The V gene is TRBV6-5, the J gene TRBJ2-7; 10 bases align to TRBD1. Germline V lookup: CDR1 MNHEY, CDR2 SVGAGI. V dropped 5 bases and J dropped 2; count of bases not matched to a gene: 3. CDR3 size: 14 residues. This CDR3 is CASSPDRGPYEQYF. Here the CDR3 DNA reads TGTGCCAGCAGTCCAGACAGGGGGCCCTACGAGCAGTACTTC.

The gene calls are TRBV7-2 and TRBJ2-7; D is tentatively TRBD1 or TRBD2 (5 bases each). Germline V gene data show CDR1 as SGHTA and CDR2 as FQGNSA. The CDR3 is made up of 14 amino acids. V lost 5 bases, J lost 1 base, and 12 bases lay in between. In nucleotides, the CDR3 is TGTGCCAGCAGCCCTCCGGGACCGTCCTACGAGCAGTACTTC. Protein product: CASSPPGPSYEQYF. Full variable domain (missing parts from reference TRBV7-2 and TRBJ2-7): GAGVSQSPSNKVTEKGKDVELRCDPISGHTALYWYRQSLGQGLEFLIYFQGNSAPDKSGLPSDRFSAERTGGSVSTLTIQRTQQEDSAVYLCASSPPGPSYEQYFGPGTRLTVT.

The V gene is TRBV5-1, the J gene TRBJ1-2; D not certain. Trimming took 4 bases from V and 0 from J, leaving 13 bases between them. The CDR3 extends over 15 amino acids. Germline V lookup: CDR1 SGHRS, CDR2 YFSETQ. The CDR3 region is CASSPTPTTNYGYTF. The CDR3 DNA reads TGCGCCAGCAGCCCCACCCCAACAACTAACTATGGCTACACCTTC. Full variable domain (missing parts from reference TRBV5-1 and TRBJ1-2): KAGVTQTPRYLIKTRGQQVTLSCSPISGHRSVSWYQQTPGQGLQFLFEYFSETQRNKGNFPGRFSGRQFSNSRSEMNVSTLELGDSALYLCASSPTPTTNYGYTFGSGTRLTVV.